The 31 T cell receptor beta chains below were found in one sample sequenced in a study of blood T cell repertoires in COVID-19. Repertoires were generated with immunoSEQ multiplex PCR, while TCRdb's copy carries only in-frame clones and drops some. Of over 250,000 clones listed, roughly 87% are singletons. Sequences were obtained from PBMCs or T cells enriched from blood (not recorded which). These receptors came from a woman aged 30 to 39 who had recovered from COVID-19.

This clone was seen a handful of times. This sequence joins TRBV4-1 and TRBJ1-1; TRBD1 is a possible D gene (6 bases). The CDR3 loop spans 14 amino acids. The V gene's germline CDR1 is MGHRA and CDR2 YSYEKL. V lost 4 bases and J 1 base, leaving 10 bases between the germline ends. The DNA for the CDR3 is TGCGCCAGCAGCCTCCGGGACACGAACACTGAAGCTTTCTTT. Protein: CASSLRDTNTEAFF.

V gene TRBV29-1 combines with J gene TRBJ1-1, with D possibly matching TRBD1 (5 bases). CDR3 length: 11 residues. Trimming left V 5 bases short and J 7 bases short, with 11 bases between. Germline-derived CDR1 and CDR2 are SQVTM and ANQGSEA. The CDR3 DNA sequence: TGCAGCGTTTTTTGGGGCCGTGAAGCTTTCTTT. Translating gives CSVFWGREAFF.

The chain carries TRBV6-4 and TRBJ2-3, with 9 bases aligning to TRBD2. CDR1 and CDR2 (germline): MRHNA, SNTAGT. With V trimmed by 3 bases and J by 9 bases, 4 bases remained unmatched. This CDR3 has 13 residues. The CDR3 loop reads CASSEASGTTQYF. The CDR3 region has the DNA TGTGCCAGCAGTGAGGCTAGCGGGACAACGCAGTATTTT.

This clone has only one observation. The chain recombines TRBV6-5 with TRBJ2-7; D remains unclear. Trimming left V 0 bases short and J 2 bases short, with 11 bases between. CDR1 MNHEY and CDR2 SVGAGI come from the germline V gene. The CDR3 runs 15 residues. The CDR3 DNA sequence: TGTGCCAGCAGTTACTCGCCAAACGGTGCCTACGAGCAGTACTTC. Amino acids: CASSYSPNGAYEQYF.

The chain recombines TRBV27 with TRBJ1-5; 7 bases line up with TRBD1. The CDR3 length is 14 residues. Germline CDR1 reads MNHEY; CDR2 reads SMNVEV (reference sequence). The trim removed 5 bases at V and 7 bases at J, leaving 8 bases unmatched. The CDR3 region has the DNA TGTGCCAGCAGTCGACAGGGACGAGGGCAGCCCCAGCATTTT. Protein sequence: CASSRQGRGQPQHF.

V and J are TRBV30 and TRBJ1-3; D unresolved. V was trimmed by 0 bases and J by 0 bases, leaving 12 bases between them. Germline V gene sequence: CDR1 GTSNPN, CDR2 SVGIG (reference sequence). The CDR3 extends over 16 amino acids. DNA of the CDR3: TGTGCCTGGAGTGTACGCAGTCTTTTCTCTGGAAACACCATATATTTT. It is translated as CAWSVRSLFSGNTIYF.

The chain combines TRBV11-2 with TRBJ2-3; 7 nucleotides match TRBD2. The CDR3 totals 16 residues. J lost 4 bases, V lost 5 bases, and 12 bases had no gene match. From germline, CDR1 is SGHAT and CDR2 FQNNGV. CDR3 DNA: TGTGCCAGCAGCCTCCTTGGCGGGAGAAGTCCAGATACGCAGTATTTT. Its protein is CASSLLGGRSPDTQYF.

The rearrangement joins TRBV27 to TRBJ2-3; D not certain. The CDR3 spans 16 residues. CDR1 and CDR2 (germline): MNHEY, SMNVEV (reference sequence). Deletions cut 2 bases from V and 4 bases from J, with 16 bases between. The CDR3 DNA sequence: TGTGCCAGCAGTTTACTTGGCGGTTCCCGTTCAGATACGCAGTATTTT. This codes for CASSLLGGSRSDTQYF.

The genes are TRBV13 and TRBJ2-1, with 11 bases aligning to TRBD2. Germline loops: CDR1 PRHDT, CDR2 FYEKMQ (reference sequence). The CDR3 sequence is 16 residues long. The V gene end was trimmed by 6 bases and the J gene end by 4 bases; junction bases not matched to a gene: 8. The chain's CDR3 is CASSLGTSGSYNEQFF. The CDR3 nucleotides are TGTGCCAGCAGTCTAGGTACTAGCGGGAGTTACAATGAGCAGTTCTTC. The entire variable domain, with the rest obtained from reference TRBV13 and TRBJ2-1, is as follows: AAGVIQSPRHLIKEKRETATLKCYPIPRHDTVYWYQQGPGQDPQFLISFYEKMQSDKGSIPDRFSAQQFSDYHSELNMSSLELGDSALYFCASSLGTSGSYNEQFFGPGTRLTVL.

In nucleotides, the CDR3 is TGTGCCAGCAGCTTAGATCGCGGCGTGGATCAGTTCTTC. Translated: CASSLDRGVDQFF. The chain carries TRBV11-2 and TRBJ2-1; D call uncertain. The length of the CDR3 is 13 residues. Germline V CDR1 and CDR2: SGHAT, FQNNGV. The V gene lost 0 bases and the J gene lost 13 bases, with 13 bases spanning the gap.

In this sample, this clone turned up a few times. The chain combines TRBV28 with TRBJ1-1; 11 nucleotides align to TRBD1. Germline CDR1 reads MDHEN; CDR2 reads SYDVKM. The CDR3 sequence is 16 residues long. Trimming cost V 6 bases and J 1 base; bases outside gene matches: 7. Here the CDR3 DNA reads TGTGCCAGCAGACGGGACAGGGGGGCTCCGAACACTGAAGCTTTCTTT. Protein: CASRRDRGAPNTEAFF.

The J gene is TRBJ2-7, the V gene TRBV4-1; possible D gene TRBD1, 6 bases. Trimming cost V 3 bases and J 2 bases, with 11 bases left between them. This CDR3 is built from 14 residues. Germline CDR1 and CDR2: MGHRA and YSYEKL. The CDR3 DNA follows: TGCGCCAGCAGCCAGGTCAGGGGACCCTACGAGCAGTACTTC. It is translated as CASSQVRGPYEQYF.

The chain recombines TRBV28 with TRBJ2-7, with TRBD2 matching 13 bases. V lost 10 bases and J lost 2; bases outside the gene matches: 5. Germline V lookup: CDR1 MDHEN, CDR2 SYDVKM. This CDR3 has 14 residues. The CDR3 DNA sequence: TGTGCCACCGTACTAGCGGGAGGGGCCTACGAGCAGTACTTC. The encoded protein is CATVLAGGAYEQYF.

The genes are TRBV7-9 and TRBJ2-5, with D perhaps matching TRBD2 (5 bases). CDR3 size: 16 residues. Germline V gene data show CDR1 as SEHNR and CDR2 as FQNEAQ (reference sequence). V shed 3 bases and J shed 0 bases, with 14 bases lying between them. The CDR3 spells CASSFFGLAHQETQYF. In DNA form, the CDR3 reads TGTGCCAGCAGCTTCTTTGGACTCGCACACCAAGAGACCCAGTACTTC.

The chain carries TRBV20-1 and TRBJ2-1, with a tentative D call TRBD2 (5 bases). V was pared by 3 bases and J by 9 bases, with 15 bases between. This CDR3 is 13 amino acids long. CDR1 DFQATT and CDR2 SNEGSKA come from the germline V gene (reference sequence). The CDR3 nucleotides read TGCAGTGCTAGTAAAGCGGTCTTTGGTGAGCAGTTCTTC. It encodes CSASKAVFGEQFF.

This sequence joins TRBV18 and TRBJ2-5; 7 positions match TRBD2. J was trimmed by 3 bases and V by 4 bases; bases with no gene match: 11. Germline CDR1 is KGHSH and CDR2 is LQKENI. The CDR3 is 16 amino acids. CDR3 in amino acids: CASSRLGRGSEETQYF. Written as DNA, the CDR3 is TGTGCCAGCTCACGACTGGGGAGGGGAAGCGAAGAGACCCAGTACTTC. Using reference TRBV18 and TRBJ2-5 for the parts outside the CDR3, the full variable domain is NAGVMQNPRHLVRRRGQEARLRCSPMKGHSHVYWYRQLPEEGLKFMVYLQKENIIDESGMPKERFSAEFPKEGPSILRIQQVVRGDSAAYFCASSRLGRGSEETQYFGPGTRLLVL.

V usage is TRBV30 and J usage is TRBJ2-1; perhaps TRBD1 as D (6 bases). Germline V gene sequence: CDR1 GTSNPN, CDR2 SVGIG (reference sequence). With 4 bases removed from V and 7 bases from J, the gap between germline ends came to 17 bases. The CDR3 runs 14 residues. DNA of the CDR3: TGTGCCTGGAAACGGGACAACGCAATAAATGAGCAGTTCTTC. Translated, it gives CAWKRDNAINEQFF.

This chain uses TRBV5-1 with TRBJ1-1; a possible D gene is TRBD1 (6 bases). The CDR3 is 15 amino acids. Germline CDR1 and CDR2: SGHRS and YFSETQ. Trimming shortened V by 3 bases and J by 4 bases, and 16 bases separated the two germline ends. CDR3 nucleotides: TGCGCCAGCAGCTCGAAACTGACAGGTTCCACTGAAGCTTTCTTT. Translating it yields CASSSKLTGSTEAFF.

Comments on this clone: The sample carries other DNA sequences with the same CDR3. The chain joins TRBV29-1 to TRBJ1-5; 7 nucleotides match TRBD1. V lost 4 bases and J lost 1; bases outside the gene matches: 1. CDR3 size: 13 residues. Germline CDR1 SQVTM, CDR2 ANQGSEA. The CDR3 DNA reads TGCAGCGTTGGACAGGGAAGCAATCAGCCCCAGCATTTT. This codes for CSVGQGSNQPQHF.

This chain uses TRBV7-8 with TRBJ1-2, with 8 bases fitting TRBD1. V shed 2 bases and J 5 bases; nucleotides not matched to a gene: 1. The CDR3 sequence is 13 residues long. In germline, CDR1 is SGHVS, CDR2 FQNEAQ. The CDR3 bases are TGTGCCAGCAGCTTAAGGACAGGGTATGGCTACACCTTC. Protein product: CASSLRTGYGYTF.

The chain joins TRBV18 to TRBJ2-5, with TRBD2 identical over 12 bases. J lost 4 bases, V lost 0 bases, and 12 bases had no gene match. The CDR3 sequence is 19 residues long. Germline values: CDR1 KGHSH, CDR2 LQKENI. In nucleotides, the CDR3 is TGTGCCAGCTCACCACCTTCGCTAGCGGGAGGGCCTGGACTAGAGACCCAGTACTTC. It encodes CASSPPSLAGGPGLETQYF. The whole variable domain, filled in from reference TRBV18 and TRBJ2-5, reads NAGVMQNPRHLVRRRGQEARLRCSPMKGHSHVYWYRQLPEEGLKFMVYLQKENIIDESGMPKERFSAEFPKEGPSILRIQQVVRGDSAAYFCASSPPSLAGGPGLETQYFGPGTRLLVL.

The chain employs TRBV7-2 and TRBJ1-4; perhaps TRBD1 as D (6 bases). Germline V gene lookup returns CDR1 SGHTA and CDR2 FQGNSA. V lost 5 bases and J 8 bases, leaving 21 bases between the germline ends. The CDR3 covers 16 residues. CDR3 sequence: CASSLGWQQGAEKLFF. DNA for the CDR3: TGTGCCAGCAGCCTCGGCTGGCAACAGGGAGCCGAAAAACTGTTTTTT.

The CDR3 sequence: CSASPSGGAGEQFF. The CDR3, as DNA: TGCAGTGCTAGTCCCAGCGGGGGGGCGGGTGAGCAGTTCTTC. The chain employs TRBV20-1 and TRBJ2-1, with 10 bases that match TRBD2. The CDR3 sequence is 14 residues long. Germline values: CDR1 DFQATT, CDR2 SNEGSKA (reference sequence). Trimming took 3 bases from V and 9 from J; bases not matched to a gene: 8.

V usage is TRBV2 and J usage is TRBJ1-2; D might be TRBD1 (5 bases). The CDR3 length is 15 residues. V lost 0 bases and J 4 bases, leaving 12 bases between the germline ends. Germline V gene sequence: CDR1 SNHLY, CDR2 FYNNEI. For the CDR3, the DNA is TGTGCCAGCAGTGAAGCGTCTGACAGCTTCTATGGCTACACCTTC. It specifies CASSEASDSFYGYTF. The complete variable domain, with remaining parts taken from reference TRBV2 and TRBJ1-2, reads EPEVTQTPSHQVTQMGQEVILRCVPISNHLYFYWYRQILGQKVEFLVSFYNNEISEKSEIFDDQFSVERPDGSNFTLKIRSTKLEDSAMYFCASSEASDSFYGYTFGSGTRLTVV.

This sequence joins TRBV19 and TRBJ1-6, with a weak D call TRBD1 (6 bases). The germline CDR1 and CDR2 sequences are LNHDA and SQIVND (reference sequence). The CDR3 contains 14 residues. Trimming took off 6 bases at V and 10 bases at J, with 16 bases between the two ends. For the CDR3, the DNA is TGTGCCAGTAGACCCGATGCGGGGGCCTCACCCCTCCACTTT. This encodes CASRPDAGASPLHF.

The chain carries TRBV30 and TRBJ2-1, with TRBD2 matching 7 bases. CDR3 length: 14 residues. J lost 0 bases, V lost 4 bases, and 3 bases had no gene match. The germline gives CDR1 GTSNPN, CDR2 SVGIG (reference sequence). The CDR3 nucleotides are TGTGCCTGGATTTGGGGGGGCTCCTACAATGAGCAGTTCTTC. Protein product: CAWIWGGSYNEQFF.

The CDR3 is CASSSTRDSPLHF. The CDR3, as DNA: TGTGCCAGCAGCTCCACGAGGGATTCACCCCTCCACTTT. The rearrangement links TRBV7-2 to TRBJ1-6, with D unclear. Germline assignment: CDR1 SGHTA and CDR2 FQGNSA. Trimming took 4 bases from V and 8 from J, leaving 9 bases between them. The CDR3 runs 13 residues.

This rearrangement joins TRBV27 to TRBJ2-3; the D is unclear. CDR1 and CDR2 (germline): MNHEY, SMNVEV (reference sequence). This CDR3 comprises 16 residues. Trimming stripped 2 bases from V and 0 bases from J, with 12 bases between. CDR3 sequence reads: CASSLKAGQSTDTQYF. In DNA form, the CDR3 reads TGTGCCAGCAGTTTAAAGGCTGGGCAGAGCACAGATACGCAGTATTTT.

This chain links TRBV6-2 or TRBV6-3 with TRBJ2-7, with D uncertain. This CDR3 is built from 13 residues. Germline V gives CDR1 MNHEY, CDR2 SVGEGT. V was cut by 3 bases and J by 2 bases, with 8 bases left in between. CDR3 region: CASSYSPTYEQYF. The CDR3, as DNA: TGTGCCAGCAGTTATAGTCCAACCTACGAGCAGTACTTC.

The CDR3 nucleotides are TGTGCCAGCAGCAAAATCGTCTCCCTGGACAGTGCTAATGAAAAACTGTTTTTT. Residues: CASSKIVSLDSANEKLFF. The chain employs TRBV21-1 and TRBJ1-4; the table's D call, TRBD1, has no DNA check behind it. TRBV21-1 is classified as a pseudogene. This CDR3 is built from 18 residues.

This rearrangement joins TRBV27 to TRBJ2-1, with TRBD1 matching over 9 bases. CDR1 and CDR2 (germline): MNHEY, SMNVEV (reference sequence). V shed 4 bases and J 5 bases; nucleotides not matched to a gene: 9. The CDR3 totals 16 residues. As DNA, the CDR3 is TGTGCCAGCAGTTCAGCCGGGACAGGGAGAAACAATGAGCAGTTCTTC. As protein: CASSSAGTGRNNEQFF.